This T cell receptor (beta chain) was identified during a study of T cells expressing NK-cell markers. As for the study in general: Sorted CD3+CD56-NKG2C+, CD3+CD56+NKG2C- and CD3+CD56+NKG2C+ T cells were the source of the TCR beta repertoires.

There are 14 residues in the CDR3. From germline, CDR1 is KGHDR and CDR2 SFDVKD. 5'RACE template switching with UMIs produced the TCR beta cDNA. TCRdb reprocessed the 5' RACE reads, keeping one entry per CDR3 protein, no DNA. Listed are roughly 180,000 distinct CDR3 sequences; approximately 18% falls within the top ten. The TCR sequence derives from a woman between 18 and 70 years old in good health. The chain combines TRBV24-1 with TRBJ2-1; TCRdb's D call, TRBD1, is unchecked because there is no DNA. The specimen was blood T cells: a sorted CD56 or NKG2C T cell subset, CD4+ or CD8+ T cells, or bulk PBMC T cells (not recorded which). The CDR3 region is CATSQRDHNNEQFF.